These 26 T cell receptor beta chains were all obtained from the same sample, sequenced in a study of OX40 agonist ivuxolimab in advanced cancers. TCRdb's table, derived via immunoSEQ multiplex PCR, lists solely in-frame clones and lacks some. The sample lists 41,000 or so clones; 80% to 90% were seen once. The sequences come from CD4+ or CD8+ T cells sorted from blood, collected in a trial of the OX40 agonist ivuxolimab. All receptors come from an adult with an advanced solid tumor such as melanoma, head and neck, liver or kidney cancer.

The chain links TRBV11-2 to TRBJ1-3; D is unclear. The CDR3 totals 12 residues. Germline-derived CDR1 and CDR2 are SGHAT and FQNNGV. Deletions cut 5 bases from V and 4 bases from J, with 6 bases between. CDR3 nucleotides: TGTGCCAGCAGCACATCAGGAAACACCATATATTTT. As protein: CASSTSGNTIYF.

J is TRBJ1-4 and V is TRBV29-1; 8 bases line up with TRBD1. This CDR3 is 14 amino acids long. Trimming took 6 bases from V and 5 from J; bases not matched to a gene: 8. Germline V CDR1 and CDR2: SQVTM, ANQGSEA. The CDR3 reads CSVVLDRANEKLFF. Written as DNA, the CDR3 is TGCAGCGTCGTATTGGACAGGGCCAATGAAAAACTGTTTTTT. Based on the CDR3 plus reference TRBV29-1 and TRBJ1-4, the full variable domain is SAVISQKPSRDICQRGTSLTIQCQVDSQVTMMFWYRQQPGQSLTLIATANQGSEATYESGFVIDKFPISRPNLTFSTLTVSNMSPEDSSIYLCSVVLDRANEKLFFGSGTQLSVL.

This chain uses TRBV12-5 with TRBJ2-2, with TRBD1 matching 12 bases. Unmatched junction bases numbered 12, after V lost 7 bases and J lost 6 bases. The germline V gene has CDR1 LGHNT and CDR2 FRNRAP. This CDR3 is 17 amino acids long. The CDR3 coding sequence is TGTGCTAGTGATACGGGACAGGGGGCGGGAAGGGCCGGGGAGCTGTTTTTT. It translates to CASDTGQGAGRAGELFF.

V gene TRBV2 combines with J gene TRBJ2-3, with a possible D match to TRBD2 (5 bases). The germline V gene encodes CDR1 SNHLY and CDR2 FYNNEI. This CDR3 comprises 16 residues. V gave up 1 base and J gave up 5 bases, with 16 bases separating them. This chain's CDR3 is CASSEGTLYEGDTQYF. In nucleotides, the CDR3 is TGTGCCAGCAGTGAAGGGACCCTTTACGAGGGAGATACGCAGTATTTT. Drawing the rest from reference TRBV2 and TRBJ2-3, the complete variable domain is EPEVTQTPSHQVTQMGQEVILRCVPISNHLYFYWYRQILGQKVEFLVSFYNNEISEKSEIFDDQFSVERPDGSNFTLKIRSTKLEDSAMYFCASSEGTLYEGDTQYFGPGTRLTVL.

The chain is built from TRBV19 and TRBJ2-5, with 10 bases aligning to TRBD1. The end of the DNA is better explained by TRBJ2-7, so the J call may be wrong. CDR3 length equals 15 residues. Germline CDR1 LNHDA, CDR2 SQIVND (reference sequence). The CDR3 nucleotides are TGTGCCAGTGGCGATGTGGGACAGGGGATTGGCGAGCAGTACTTC. This translates into CASGDVGQGIGEQYF.

This chain uses TRBV9 with TRBJ2-7; 7 bases are shared with TRBD2. In germline, CDR1 is SGDLS, CDR2 YYNGEE. The ends lost 0 bases at V and 6 bases at J; junction bases unmatched: 12. The CDR3 runs to 16 residues. The CDR3 spells CASSVGGGGLRGEQYF. Here the CDR3 DNA reads TGTGCCAGCAGCGTAGGGGGGGGAGGGCTTAGAGGCGAGCAGTACTTC.

In the case of this clone: The junction and the germline gene differ at one end; a read error may be behind it. The chain employs TRBV5-6 and TRBJ1-1; no firm D call. The V gene's germline CDR1 is SGHDT and CDR2 YYEEEE. This CDR3 has 15 amino acids. CDR3 sequence reads: CASSLMGRTNAEAFF. DNA for the CDR3: TGTGCCAGCAGCTTGATGGGCAGGACGAACGCTGAAGCTTTCTTT.

The chain carries TRBV11-2 and TRBJ2-7; D ambiguous. The CDR3 spans 13 residues. Trimming removed 0 bases at V and 12 bases at J, with 15 bases between. Germline values: CDR1 SGHAT, CDR2 FQNNGV. For the CDR3, the DNA is TGTGCCAGCAGCTTAGAAGAAAGGGAATCGCCGTACTTC. Encoded protein: CASSLEERESPYF.

The chain combines TRBV11-2 with TRBJ2-2, with 11 bases that match TRBD2. Germline trimming cut 8 bases from V and 6 bases from J; bases unmatched to any gene: 8. Germline V lookup: CDR1 SGHAT, CDR2 FQNNGV. CDR3 length equals 15 residues. The CDR3 DNA is TGTGCCAGCTGCACGGGACTAGCGGTATCCGGGGAGCTGTTTTTT. Amino acid sequence: CASCTGLAVSGELFF.

This clone was observed a few times. This chain joins TRBV28 and TRBJ1-1; D not resolved. CDR3 length: 14 amino acids. V was shortened by 3 bases and J by 6 bases, with 14 bases between the two germline ends. Per germline, CDR1 MDHEN and CDR2 SYDVKM. The CDR3 DNA is TGTGCCAGCAGTTTTCCGGACTCGTTCGCTGAAGCTTTCTTT. Protein sequence: CASSFPDSFAEAFF.

V and J are TRBV19 and TRBJ2-1; no clear D. This CDR3 is 16 amino acids long. V lost 3 bases and J 0 bases, leaving 12 bases between the germline ends. Germline V gene sequence: CDR1 LNHDA, CDR2 SQIVND (reference sequence). CDR3 region: CASSIFSRISYNEQFF. CDR3 coding DNA: TGTGCCAGTAGTATTTTCTCGCGGATCTCCTACAATGAGCAGTTCTTC.

This clone turned up a few times. The V and J genes are TRBV6-5 and TRBJ1-4, with 10 bases fitting TRBD1. This CDR3 comprises 14 residues. The junction had 4 bases not matched to a gene; V was cut back by 5 bases and J by 7 bases. The germline V gene has CDR1 MNHEY and CDR2 SVGAGI. CDR3: CASSPGQGSEKLFF. The CDR3 nucleotides read TGTGCCAGCAGTCCGGGACAGGGGTCTGAAAAACTGTTTTTT.

This sequence joins TRBV5-4 and TRBJ2-7, with 11 bases aligning to TRBD1. J gave up 6 bases and V 3 bases, and 5 bases lay outside the gene matches. This CDR3 is built from 14 residues. Germline V lookup: CDR1 SGHNT, CDR2 YYREEE (reference sequence). As DNA, the CDR3 is TGTGCCAGCAGCTCAGGACAGGGGGCTGGCGAGCAGTACTTC. Amino acid sequence: CASSSGQGAGEQYF.

The chain carries TRBV7-2 and TRBJ2-1; D call uncertain. Germline CDR1 is SGHTA and CDR2 is FQGNSA. The V end lost 1 base, the J end lost 10 bases, and 11 bases lay between the germline ends. The CDR3 extends over 13 amino acids. CDR3 loop: CASSLEWGNEQFF. In DNA, the CDR3 is TGTGCCAGCAGCTTAGAGTGGGGTAACGAGCAGTTCTTC.

Comment on this clone: The same CDR3 also results from other DNA sequences found in this sample. The V gene is TRBV6-5, the J gene TRBJ2-7; D may be TRBD1 (5 bases). Germline V gene data show CDR1 as MNHEY and CDR2 as SVGAGI. CDR3 length: 15 amino acids. The germline V and J ends were trimmed by 2 bases and 4 bases, with 15 bases remaining between them. CDR3: CASSYRRERGYEQYF. DNA of the CDR3: TGTGCCAGCAGTTACCGCAGGGAAAGGGGTTACGAGCAGTACTTC.

The V and J genes are TRBV28 and TRBJ2-5; 11 bases fit TRBD2. CDR1 and CDR2 from the germline V gene are MDHEN and SYDVKM. CDR3 length: 15 residues. Trimming took 5 bases from V and 6 from J; bases not matched to a gene: 8. CDR3 sequence: CASSETSGIEKTQYF. The CDR3 DNA sequence: TGTGCCAGCAGTGAGACTAGCGGGATAGAGAAGACCCAGTACTTC.

The rearrangement joins TRBV2 to TRBJ1-6, with D maybe TRBD1 (5 bases). V lost 7 bases, J lost 8 bases, and 15 bases lay in between. This CDR3 is built from 14 residues. CDR1 SNHLY and CDR2 FYNNEI come from the germline V gene. CDR3 in DNA: TGTGCCAGCATTCTTCGGGGACTAGATTCACCCCTCCACTTT. This gives the protein CASILRGLDSPLHF.

This clone was counted only a few times. CDR3 in amino acids: CSVTTGSLYTF. The CDR3 DNA reads as TGCAGCGTTACGACAGGGTCATTGTACACCTTC. The chain combines TRBV29-1 with TRBJ1-2, with TRBD1 matching 7 bases. There are 11 residues in the CDR3. Germline assignment: CDR1 SQVTM and CDR2 ANQGSEA. V shed 5 bases, J shed 11 bases, and the junction held 8 bases outside the gene matches. The variable domain in full, completed from reference TRBV29-1 and TRBJ1-2, reads SAVISQKPSRDICQRGTSLTIQCQVDSQVTMMFWYRQQPGQSLTLIATANQGSEATYESGFVIDKFPISRPNLTFSTLTVSNMSPEDSSIYLCSVTTGSLYTFGSGTRLTVV.

The genes are TRBV7-9 and TRBJ2-3; 7 positions match TRBD1. This CDR3 contains 14 residues. Germline V CDR1 and CDR2: SEHNR, FQNEAQ (reference sequence). V shed 5 bases, J shed 5 bases, and the junction held 7 bases outside the gene matches. The DNA for the CDR3 is TGTGCCAGCAGCAACTCCCCAGGGGGAGATACGCAGTATTTT. Protein product: CASSNSPGGDTQYF.

V gene TRBV28 combines with J gene TRBJ1-6; D is perhaps TRBD1 (6 bases). V lost 5 bases and J lost 4, with 18 bases in between. This CDR3 is 17 amino acids long. Germline V gene data show CDR1 as MDHEN and CDR2 as SYDVKM. This chain's CDR3 is CASSIVRGTTYNSPLHF. CDR3 coding DNA: TGTGCCAGCAGTATCGTCAGGGGAACGACTTATAATTCACCCCTCCACTTT.

V gene TRBV19 combines with J gene TRBJ1-1; 8 bases line up with TRBD1. The trim removed 8 bases at V and 3 bases at J, leaving 8 bases unmatched. CDR1 and CDR2 (germline): LNHDA, SQIVND (reference sequence). The CDR3 totals 14 residues. The CDR3 spells CASSGGRGYTEAFF. The CDR3, as DNA: TGTGCCAGTTCAGGGGGCAGGGGATACACTGAAGCTTTCTTT.

The genes are TRBV7-3 and TRBJ1-1, with D possibly matching TRBD1 (5 bases). The CDR3 has 13 amino acids. V lost 3 bases to trimming and J lost 5 bases, with 10 bases between them. Germline-derived CDR1 and CDR2 are SGHTA and FQGTGA. CDR3 nucleotides: TGTGCCAGCAGCTTCACGGAGGGGACTGAAGCTTTCTTT. Its protein product is CASSFTEGTEAFF.

The chain couples TRBV19 to TRBJ2-3; TRBD2 aligns across 7 bases. Germline CDR1 is LNHDA and CDR2 is SQIVND (reference sequence). After removal of 3 bases from V and 0 bases from J, the junction contained 6 bases not matched to a gene. The CDR3 consists of 16 residues. CDR3 protein: CASSIPSGTSTDTQYF. CDR3 DNA sequence: TGTGCCAGTAGTATCCCTAGCGGTACTAGCACAGATACGCAGTATTTT.

This clone turned up a few times. Here the CDR3 DNA reads TGTGCCAGCAGCAACCAGGGAGCCAAAAACATTCAGTACTTC. Its translation: CASSNQGAKNIQYF. V is TRBV9 and J is TRBJ2-4, with D possibly matching TRBD1 (5 bases). V gave up 4 bases and J gave up 0 bases, with 8 bases separating them. Germline V gives CDR1 SGDLS, CDR2 YYNGEE. This CDR3 has 14 amino acids. Based on the CDR3 plus reference TRBV9 and TRBJ2-4, the full variable domain is DSGVTQTPKHLITATGQRVTLRCSPRSGDLSVYWYQQSLDQGLQFLIQYYNGEERAKGNILERFSAQQFPDLHSELNLSSLELGDSALYFCASSNQGAKNIQYFGAGTRLSVL.

V gene TRBV6-5 combines with J gene TRBJ1-2; D gene uncertain. Trimming removed 6 bases from V and 5 bases from J, with 10 bases in between. The CDR3 spans 12 residues. CDR1 is MNHEY and CDR2 is SVGAGI in the germline V gene. The CDR3 reads CASRARSYGYTF. CDR3 in DNA: TGTGCCAGCAGAGCCAGGTCGTATGGCTACACCTTC.

V gene TRBV29-1 combines with J gene TRBJ1-1; D possibly corresponds to TRBD1 (5 bases). CDR1 SQVTM and CDR2 ANQGSEA come from the germline V gene. The CDR3 spans 12 residues. Trimming stripped 8 bases from V and 4 bases from J, with 14 bases between. The CDR3 region has the DNA TGCAGCACAGGTGGGGGAAGCACTGAAGCTTTCTTT. Its protein product is CSTGGGSTEAFF.